This TCR beta chain was identified in a study of T cells in Graves' hyperthyroidism and ophthalmopathy. As for the study in general: Prior to any treatment, at the point of initial diagnosis, peripheral blood was collected. General study findings and limits: In blood, most of the thyroid clonotypes expanded above 0.001 were also present.

This clonotype has a count of ten or more. Its antigen is undetermined. Authors of the study amplified TCR beta CDR3 regions from RNA transcripts. When the TCR CDR3 underwent first-round RT-PCR, the HTBI primer set was used. TCRdb reprocessed the multiplex PCR reads with MiXCR, giving one entry per CDR3 protein. The profile covers 690,000 or so distinct CDR3 sequences, with around 19% appearing a single time and about a sixth taken by the ten largest. Subjects aged 18 to 65 presented with newly diagnosed hyperthyroidism of less than 2 months' duration. Lactation, pregnancy, other autoimmune disease or uncontrolled infection led to exclusion of patients. CDR3 size: 13 residues. V gave up 0 bases and J gave up 9 bases, with 11 bases separating them. Germline lookup yields CDR1 SGHAT and CDR2 FQNNGV.

V gene TRBV11-2 combines with J gene TRBJ1-1; no clear D gene. This clonotype originated in a woman aged 45-60 years with Graves' hyperthyroidism that later progressed to Graves' ophthalmopathy. Sequencing input: blood. The DNA for the CDR3 is TGTGCCAGCAGCTTAGAAGAGTGGCAGAAAGCTTTCTTT. Protein sequence: CASSLEEWQKAFF. Together with reference TRBV11-2 and TRBJ1-1, the CDR3 gives the full variable domain: EAGVAQSPRYKIIEKRQSVAFWCNPISGHATLYWYQQILGQGPKLLIQFQNNGVVDDSQLPKDRFSAERLKGVDSTLKIQPAKLEDSAVYLCASSLEEWQKAFFGQGTRLTVV.